This is a list of T cell receptor beta chains from one sample in a study of blood T cell repertoires in COVID-19. The method was immunoSEQ multiplex PCR; TCRdb's version includes in-frame clones alone and lacks a portion of them. The sample has some 380,000 clones; roughly 87% are singletons. The sample taken for sequencing was PBMCs or T cells enriched from blood (not recorded which). Receptor source: a woman aged 40 to 50 with acute COVID-19. Both conserved end residues are part of each CDR3. A D gene is named only where the DNA matches it firmly. Clone sizes are given selectively: once, few, many, or a class where the clone is expanded.

j_call clone_size v_call d_call cdr3_aa cdr3_nt
TRBJ2-7 - TRBV5-5 TRBD2 CASRPGLAGGPTYEQYF TGTGCCAGCAGGCCAGGACTAGCGGGGGGGCCAACCTACGAGCAGTACTTC
TRBJ1-5 - TRBV18 TRBD1 CASSPSGQGDQPQHF TGTGCCAGCTCACCATCTGGTCAGGGGGATCAGCCCCAGCATTTT
TRBJ2-3 - TRBV24-1 - CATSVGGGDTQYF TGTGCCACCTCCGTGGGGGGTGGAGATACGCAGTATTTT
TRBJ2-5 - TRBV12-1 - CASSQTSGGAETQYF TGTGCCAGCAGCCAGACTAGCGGGGGGGCCGAGACCCAGTACTTC
TRBJ1-1 - TRBV30 TRBD1 CAWGQGRLDWNTEAFF TGTGCCTGGGGACAGGGTAGGTTAGATTGGAACACTGAAGCTTTCTTT
TRBJ2-1 - TRBV24-1 - CATSDFGIGSYNEQFF TGTGCCACCAGTGATTTCGGGATCGGCTCCTACAATGAGCAGTTCTTC
TRBJ1-6 - TRBV5-4 - CASSPGLALAVNSPLHF TGTGCCAGCAGCCCGGGTTTGGCGTTGGCGGTTAATTCACCCCTCCACTTT
TRBJ2-5 few TRBV13 - CASSSGGGLQETQYF TGTGCCAGCAGCTCAGGGGGAGGACTCCAAGAGACCCAGTACTTC
TRBJ2-1 - TRBV5-6 TRBD2 CASSPGRTSAYNEQFF TGTGCCAGCAGCCCGGGCCGGACTAGCGCATACAATGAGCAGTTCTTC
TRBJ1-1 - TRBV19 - CASSIDPLRANTEAFF TGTGCCAGTAGTATAGACCCCTTGAGGGCGAACACTGAAGCTTTCTTT
TRBJ1-5 - TRBV19 - CASSIKGVFQPQHF TGTGCCAGTAGTATAAAAGGGGTTTTTCAGCCCCAGCATTTT
TRBJ2-1 - TRBV7-8 TRBD2 CASSLGGLAGAMHSYNEQFF TGTGCCAGCAGCTTAGGGGGACTAGCGGGGGCCATGCACTCCTACAATGAGCAGTTCTTC
TRBJ1-1 - TRBV6-1 - CASSEVGQGLTFF TGTGCCAGCAGTGAAGTTGGGCAGGGATTGACTTTCTTT
TRBJ1-2 once TRBV24-1 TRBD1 CATSDLTGGVDGYTF TGTGCCACCAGTGATTTGACAGGGGGCGTCGATGGCTACACCTTC
TRBJ2-6 - TRBV30 TRBD1 CAWSGGTGGRSGANVLTF TGTGCCTGGAGTGGGGGGACAGGGGGAAGGTCTGGGGCCAACGTCCTGACTTTC